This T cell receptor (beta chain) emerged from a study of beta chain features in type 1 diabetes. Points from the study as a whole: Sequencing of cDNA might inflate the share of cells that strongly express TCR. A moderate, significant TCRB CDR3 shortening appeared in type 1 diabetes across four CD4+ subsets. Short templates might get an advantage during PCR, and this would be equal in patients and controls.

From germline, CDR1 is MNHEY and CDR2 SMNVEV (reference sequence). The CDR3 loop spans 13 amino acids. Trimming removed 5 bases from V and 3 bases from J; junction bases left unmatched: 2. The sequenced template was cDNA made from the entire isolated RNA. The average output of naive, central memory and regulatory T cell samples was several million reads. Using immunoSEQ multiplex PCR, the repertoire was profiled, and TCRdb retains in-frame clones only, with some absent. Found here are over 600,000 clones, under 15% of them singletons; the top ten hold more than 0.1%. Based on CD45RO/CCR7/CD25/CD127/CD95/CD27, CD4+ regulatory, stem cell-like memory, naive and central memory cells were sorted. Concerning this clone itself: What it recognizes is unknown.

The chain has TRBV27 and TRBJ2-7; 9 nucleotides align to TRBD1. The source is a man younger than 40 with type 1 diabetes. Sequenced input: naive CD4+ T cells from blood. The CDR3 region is CASSRTGVYEQYF. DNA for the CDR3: TGTGCCAGCAGTCGGACAGGGGTCTACGAGCAGTACTTC.